This TCR beta chain was sequenced during a study of OX40 agonist ivuxolimab in advanced cancers. Germline loops: CDR1 SGHRS, CDR2 YFSETQ. Trimming removed 3 bases at V and 6 bases at J, with 21 bases between. The CDR3 loop spans 17 amino acids. At cycle 4 day 1, cycle 7 day 1, and baseline, blood was sampled. General study results and limits: Among T cells, CD8+ cells averaged more expanded clones than CD4+ cells.

Comments on this clone: Its antigen is not identified.

The repertoire was sequenced with immunoSEQ multiplex PCR; TCRdb's copy has only in-frame clones and lacks some. The sample yields fewer than 55,000 clones, approximately 79% seen once. Here the sequenced sample was CD4+ or CD8+ T cells sorted from blood, taken in a trial of the OX40 agonist ivuxolimab. The clonotype was recovered from an adult with an advanced solid tumor such as melanoma, head and neck, liver or kidney cancer. V gene TRBV5-1 combines with J gene TRBJ2-2, with D possibly being TRBD1 (6 bases). CDR3 sequence: CASSWANISRGAGELFF. The CDR3 DNA reads as TGCGCCAGCAGCTGGGCGAACATTTCCAGGGGTGCCGGGGAGCTGTTTTTT.